This is a list of T cell receptor beta chains from one sample in a study of neurological immune-mediated disorders. TCRdb reprocessed the 5' RACE reads with MiXCR, giving one entry per CDR3 protein. The sample includes tens of thousands of distinct CDR3 sequences, approximately 10% of them seen just once. What was sequenced was PBMCs. All receptors come from a man aged 35 to 55 in good health. Both conserved end residues are part of each CDR3. The order of the fields is clone size, J gene, V gene, CDR3 protein. Part of the rows lack a size; the others show once, few, many or a class for expanded clones.

abundance: many
j_gene: TRBJ2-3
v_gene: TRBV5-6
CDR3aa: CASSLEVAGTSGTQYF

abundance: many
j_gene: TRBJ2-2
v_gene: TRBV10-1
CDR3aa: CASSDQGEELFF

abundance: once
j_gene: TRBJ1-5
v_gene: TRBV20-1
CDR3aa: CSALVGGADSNQPQHF

abundance: NA
j_gene: TRBJ2-2
v_gene: TRBV24-1
CDR3aa: CATSAGLAVNTGELFF

abundance: many
j_gene: TRBJ2-3
v_gene: TRBV5-6
CDR3aa: CASSSTDRDRPDTQYF

abundance: NA
j_gene: TRBJ2-2
v_gene: TRBV18
CDR3aa: CASSPGIADNTGELFF

abundance: many
j_gene: TRBJ2-2
v_gene: TRBV12-3/TRBV12-4
CDR3aa: CASTSGGANTGELFF

abundance: many
j_gene: TRBJ1-5
v_gene: TRBV3-1
CDR3aa: CASSQGRNQPQHF

abundance: many
j_gene: TRBJ2-2
v_gene: TRBV27
CDR3aa: CASSLAGGTGELFF

abundance: many
j_gene: TRBJ2-1
v_gene: TRBV5-6
CDR3aa: CASSYDLYNEQFF

abundance: many
j_gene: TRBJ2-7
v_gene: TRBV10-3
CDR3aa: CAISEGGKSRFYEQYF

abundance: many
j_gene: TRBJ1-2
v_gene: TRBV7-3
CDR3aa: CASSLDPGRDGYTF

abundance: many
j_gene: TRBJ1-1
v_gene: TRBV5-1
CDR3aa: CASSLIWDTEAFF

abundance: many
j_gene: TRBJ2-5
v_gene: TRBV10-3
CDR3aa: CAISPTGGYSETQYF

abundance: many
j_gene: TRBJ1-2
v_gene: TRBV15
CDR3aa: CATSVQIGTETYGYTF

abundance: many
j_gene: TRBJ2-1
v_gene: TRBV7-2
CDR3aa: CASSLLNALSEQFF

abundance: medium-sized
j_gene: TRBJ2-3
v_gene: TRBV20-1
CDR3aa: CSAVLAGTDTQYF

abundance: medium-sized
j_gene: TRBJ2-7
v_gene: TRBV25-1
CDR3aa: CASSVRGEQYF

abundance: many
j_gene: TRBJ2-1
v_gene: TRBV5-1
CDR3aa: CASSLTSGGPRREQFF

abundance: many
j_gene: TRBJ1-6
v_gene: TRBV5-1
CDR3aa: CASSSDRGYSPLHF

abundance: many
j_gene: TRBJ2-7
v_gene: TRBV15
CDR3aa: CATSRDRTSSYEQYF

abundance: NA
j_gene: TRBJ2-3
v_gene: TRBV7-2
CDR3aa: CASSSNRGTDTQYF

abundance: many
j_gene: TRBJ2-7
v_gene: TRBV12-3/TRBV12-4
CDR3aa: CASTLSGSPSYEQYF

abundance: many
j_gene: TRBJ2-7
v_gene: TRBV5-1
CDR3aa: CASSLEGGTNEQYF

abundance: many
j_gene: TRBJ2-1
v_gene: TRBV5-1
CDR3aa: CASSLIPRNGLAGINEQFF

abundance: NA
j_gene: TRBJ2-1
v_gene: TRBV5-1
CDR3aa: CASSLSAGVHNEQFF

abundance: NA
j_gene: TRBJ1-2
v_gene: TRBV5-1
CDR3aa: CASSLTGGNGYTF